This TCR beta chain emerged from a study of blood T cell repertoires in COVID-19. The germline gives CDR1 SGHRS, CDR2 YFSETQ. Trimming left V 1 base short and J 1 base short, with 8 bases between. There are 14 residues in the CDR3. Original methodology: The authors estimated nucleated cell counts from reference gene primer amplification. TCRdb's table, derived via immunoSEQ multiplex PCR, lists solely in-frame clones and lacks some. V and J calls and clone size are given by that table; D and trimming were obtained from the DNA. Of 250,000 to 300,000 clones listed, more than 80% are singletons. The sequence derives from a woman in her fifties or sixties with COVID-19, enrolled during active disease. Sequencing input: peripheral blood. The chain carries TRBV5-1 and TRBJ2-5, with D perhaps matching TRBD2 (6 bases). As DNA, the CDR3 is TGCGCCAGCAGCTTGTTAGCGGTCCAAGAGACCCAGTACTTC. Its protein is CASSLLAVQETQYF.